The 18 T cell receptor beta chains presented below share a single source sample, sequenced in a study of neurological immune-mediated disorders. Each CDR3 protein gets one entry after TCRdb re-called the 5' RACE reads with MiXCR. The sample consists of tens of thousands of distinct CDR3 sequences, approximately 5.8% of them appearing once. The sequenced sample consisted of CD4+ T cells from blood. These receptors were taken from a woman aged 18-29 years with multiple sclerosis.

This clonotype was seen many times. The chain couples TRBV29-1 to TRBJ2-5; 10 bases are shared with TRBD1. Per germline, CDR1 SQVTM and CDR2 ANQGSEA. The CDR3 consists of 14 residues. V trimming: 3 bases; J trimming: 5 bases; junction bases outside the gene matches: 6. The CDR3 region has the DNA TGCAGCGTTGAGTCGACAGGGGGCCGGGAGACCCAGTACTTC. Protein: CSVESTGGRETQYF.

This clonotype was observed many times. The J gene is TRBJ2-7, the V gene TRBV20-1; TRBD1 might be the D (5 bases). The CDR3 totals 14 residues. V lost 2 bases to trimming and J lost 2 bases, with 13 bases between them. Germline CDR1 and CDR2: DFQATT and SNEGSKA (reference sequence). The CDR3 sequence: CSARTHQGTYEQYF. The CDR3 DNA sequence: TGCAGTGCTAGAACACACCAGGGTACCTACGAGCAGTACTTC.

This sequence joins TRBV30 and TRBJ2-7, with TRBD2 identical over 10 bases. The trim removed 3 bases at V and 2 bases at J, leaving 7 bases unmatched. Germline V gene data show CDR1 as GTSNPN and CDR2 as SVGIG (reference sequence). The CDR3 loop spans 15 amino acids. The CDR3 sequence is CAWSILSGGPYEQYF. CDR3 bases: TGTGCCTGGAGCATCCTTAGCGGGGGGCCCTACGAGCAGTACTTC.

Within the sample, this clonotype is medium-sized (0.01 to 0.1%). J is TRBJ1-1 and V is TRBV20-1; D unresolved. Germline V gene lookup returns CDR1 DFQATT and CDR2 SNEGSKA (reference sequence). Trimming left V 3 bases short and J 4 bases short, with 18 bases between. This CDR3 spans 15 amino acids. CDR3 sequence: CSASLSGRSLTEAFF. The CDR3 bases are TGCAGTGCTAGTCTCTCTGGACGGAGCCTCACTGAAGCTTTCTTT.

This clonotype was observed many times. The rearrangement joins TRBV12-3 or TRBV12-4 to TRBJ1-4; 7 nucleotides align to TRBD1. This CDR3 contains 14 residues. J gave up 3 bases and V 6 bases, and 4 bases lay outside the gene matches. CDR3 bases: TGTGCCAGCAGCCTCAGGGGGGCTAATGAAAAACTGTTTTTT. Translation gives CASSLRGANEKLFF.

The chain couples TRBV9 to TRBJ2-1; 13 nucleotides agree with TRBD2. Per the germline V gene, CDR1 is SGDLS and CDR2 is YYNGEE. With 3 bases clipped from V and 5 bases from J, the junction kept 8 bases outside the gene matches. The CDR3 extends over 17 amino acids. Here the CDR3 DNA reads TGTGCCAGCAGCGGCTTACCGGGACTAGCGGGAAACAATGAGCAGTTCTTC. This gives the protein CASSGLPGLAGNNEQFF.

This clonotype was counted between two and nine times. The V gene is TRBV7-9, the J gene TRBJ1-1; tentatively, D is TRBD1 (6 bases). V was pared by 3 bases and J by 1 base, with 15 bases between. This CDR3 is 16 amino acids long. CDR1 is SEHNR and CDR2 is FQNEAQ in the germline V gene (reference sequence). The CDR3 reads CASSFSGTGANTEAFF. The DNA for the CDR3 is TGTGCCAGCAGCTTCTCGGGCACGGGGGCGAACACTGAAGCTTTCTTT.

This clonotype was counted at least ten times. The chain uses TRBV15 and TRBJ1-2, with 8 bases aligning to TRBD1. CDR1 is LNHNV and CDR2 is YYDKDF in the germline V gene (reference sequence). V was clipped by 2 bases and J by 0 bases; unmatched bases: 5. CDR3 length equals 16 residues. CDR3 amino acids: CATSRNLDRANYGYTF. In DNA form, the CDR3 reads TGTGCCACCAGCAGAAACTTGGACAGGGCTAACTATGGCTACACCTTC.

This clonotype occurred many times. The chain uses TRBV2 and TRBJ1-6; D gene uncertain. The CDR3 consists of 14 residues. V was shortened by 6 bases and J by 6 bases, with 12 bases between the two germline ends. Germline CDR1 is SNHLY and CDR2 is FYNNEI. The CDR3 nucleotides read TGTGCCAGCAGCAATACGAGAACTAATTCACCCCTCCACTTT. Amino acids: CASSNTRTNSPLHF.

This clonotype was seen many times. The chain has TRBV29-1 and TRBJ2-1, with 7 bases identical to TRBD1. The V gene end was trimmed by 8 bases and the J gene end by 6 bases; junction bases not matched to a gene: 13. The V gene's germline CDR1 is SQVTM and CDR2 ANQGSEA. This CDR3 is built from 14 residues. CDR3 coding DNA: TGCAGCTCAAAGAGAGGGGACAGCCTCAATGAGCAGTTCTTC. Translated: CSSKRGDSLNEQFF.

This clonotype was detected ten times or more. The chain carries TRBV20-1 and TRBJ2-5, with D perhaps TRBD2 (6 bases). CDR1 DFQATT and CDR2 SNEGSKA come from the germline V gene (reference sequence). V lost 6 bases to trimming and J lost 2 bases, with 16 bases between them. The CDR3 is 14 amino acids. In nucleotides, the CDR3 is TGCAGTGCAAAAAGGATAAGCGGGCAAGAGACCCAGTACTTC. It codes for CSAKRISGQETQYF.

This clonotype was detected many times. The V call is TRBV20-1, the J call TRBJ2-1; TRBD2 is a possible D gene (6 bases). The V end was cut by 2 bases, the J end by 5 bases, with 13 bases between. Germline V gives CDR1 DFQATT, CDR2 SNEGSKA (reference sequence). The CDR3 runs to 14 residues. In DNA, the CDR3 is TGCAGTGCTAGATGGGACTCCCGGAACAATGAGCAGTTCTTC. Translation: CSARWDSRNNEQFF.

The rearrangement joins TRBV20-1 to TRBJ2-3; D is perhaps TRBD2 (6 bases). The germline CDR1 and CDR2 sequences are DFQATT and SNEGSKA (reference sequence). CDR3 length: 17 amino acids. V was trimmed by 0 bases and J by 7 bases, leaving 23 bases between them. The CDR3 here is CSARDRMQGGIRNTQYF. CDR3 coding DNA: TGCAGTGCTAGAGATAGAATGCAGGGAGGCATAAGGAATACGCAGTATTTT.

This clonotype was detected many times. V gene TRBV18 combines with J gene TRBJ1-6; 7 positions match TRBD1. The CDR3 extends over 14 amino acids. Germline assignment: CDR1 KGHSH and CDR2 LQKENI. With 3 bases clipped from V and 10 bases from J, the junction kept 6 bases outside the gene matches. In DNA, the CDR3 is TGTGCCAGCTCACCTGACAGGGTTGGGTCACCCCTCCACTTT. Translated: CASSPDRVGSPLHF.

This clonotype showed up just a few times. The V gene is TRBV7-9, the J gene TRBJ2-3, with a weak D call TRBD1 (5 bases). Germline CDR1 and CDR2: SEHNR and FQNEAQ (reference sequence). The V gene lost 3 bases and the J gene lost 1 base, with 17 bases spanning the gap. The CDR3 is 17 residues long. The CDR3 here is CASSFIIMVGGTDTQYF. The DNA for the CDR3 is TGTGCCAGCAGCTTTATCATTATGGTAGGGGGCACAGATACGCAGTATTTT.

This clonotype came up many times. The CDR3 region is CSANYLTGTYGYTF. The CDR3 DNA reads as TGCAGTGCTAACTACCTAACAGGGACCTACGGCTACACCTTC. The chain is built from TRBV20-1 and TRBJ1-2; tentatively, D is TRBD1 (6 bases). The CDR3 is 14 amino acids. CDR1 DFQATT and CDR2 SNEGSKA come from the germline V gene (reference sequence). V was clipped by 4 bases and J by 8 bases, with 20 bases between them.

The V call is TRBV7-2, the J call TRBJ1-2; D remains unclear. Germline CDR1 and CDR2: SGHTA and FQGNSA. The CDR3 consists of 12 residues. Trimming took off 4 bases at V and 4 bases at J, with 7 bases between the two ends. This chain's CDR3 is CASSSPSYGYTF. Here the CDR3 DNA reads TGTGCCAGCAGCTCCCCGTCCTATGGCTACACCTTC.

In this sample, this clonotype turned up many times. The chain recombines TRBV7-2 with TRBJ2-1; no clear D. The CDR3 consists of 12 residues. CDR1 and CDR2 from the germline V gene are SGHTA and FQGNSA. Trimming pared 0 bases from V and 10 bases from J, leaving 7 bases between. The CDR3 spells CASSLARVEQFF. In DNA form, the CDR3 reads TGTGCCAGCAGCTTAGCACGGGTGGAGCAGTTCTTC.